This entry lists 13 T cell receptor beta chains sequenced from one sample in a study of CD8 T cells in ankylosing spondylitis. Study-level results: Characteristic, it appeared, of ankylosing spondylitis blood was a TCR beta motif of about eight highly homologous variants.

These receptors are not linked to any known antigen. TCRdb reprocessed the 5' RACE reads with MiXCR, giving one entry per CDR3 protein. The sample lists approximately 520,000 distinct CDR3 sequences, about 5.7% occurring once. The specimen was blood, either unsorted or a sorted T cell fraction (not recorded which). Source of these receptors: a male donor with ankylosing spondylitis.

This clonotype was observed many times. The CDR3 sequence: CASSMDRYQPQHF. The CDR3, as DNA: TGTGCCAGCAGCATGGACAGGTATCAGCCCCAGCATTTT. V gene TRBV5-5 combines with J gene TRBJ1-5; TRBD1 agrees at 7 bases. V gave up 4 bases and J gave up 5 bases; unmatched junction bases: 3. In germline, CDR1 is SGHKS, CDR2 YYEKEE (reference sequence). The CDR3 is 13 amino acids.

This clonotype was recorded many times. The chain uses TRBV29-1 and TRBJ2-5, with D unclear. This CDR3 is built from 11 residues. Germline CDR1 reads SQVTM; CDR2 reads ANQGSEA. V lost 5 bases and J 0 bases, leaving 4 bases between the germline ends. Here the CDR3 DNA reads TGCAGCGTTTGGTACCAAGAGACCCAGTACTTC. This gives the protein CSVWYQETQYF.

This clonotype was seen many times. V and J are TRBV9 and TRBJ2-7; 9 nucleotides agree with TRBD1. The CDR3 covers 14 residues. V dropped 0 bases and J dropped 2; count of bases not matched to a gene: 0. Germline lookup yields CDR1 SGDLS and CDR2 YYNGEE. CDR3 amino acids: CASSVGDRAYEQYF. CDR3 DNA: TGTGCCAGCAGCGTAGGGGACAGGGCCTACGAGCAGTACTTC.

This clonotype has a count of ten or more. The V call is TRBV11-1, the J call TRBJ2-1; 8 bases match TRBD2. This CDR3 has 20 residues. Looked up from germline, CDR1 is SGHAT and CDR2 is FQDESV (reference sequence). The junction had 18 bases not matched to a gene; V was cut back by 5 bases and J by 0 bases. CDR3 in amino acids: CASSGSGTRERSFSYNEQFF. In DNA, the CDR3 is TGTGCCAGCAGCGGTTCCGGGACTAGGGAGCGGAGTTTCTCCTACAATGAGCAGTTCTTC. Full variable domain (outside the CDR3, taken from reference TRBV11-1 and TRBJ2-1): EAEVAQSPRYKITEKSQAVAFWCDPISGHATLYWYRQILGQGPELLVQFQDESVVDDSQLPKDRFSAERLKGVDSTLKIQPAELGDSAMYLCASSGSGTRERSFSYNEQFFGPGTRLTVL.

This clonotype was seen at least ten times. The chain combines TRBV27 with TRBJ2-1; D gene uncertain. Germline V lookup: CDR1 MNHEY, CDR2 SMNVEV (reference sequence). There are 13 residues in the CDR3. Deletions cut 10 bases from V and 0 bases from J, with 10 bases between. The CDR3 DNA reads TGTGCCACCTCTAGACCCTCCTACAATGAGCAGTTCTTC. This sequence encodes CATSRPSYNEQFF.

This clonotype was seen at least ten times. The chain is built from TRBV5-1 and TRBJ2-3; D is undetermined. The V and J ends lost 0 bases and 4 bases respectively, with 6 bases between them. CDR1 is SGHRS, CDR2 YFSETQ, per germline. CDR3 length: 13 residues. Here the CDR3 DNA reads TGCGCCAGCAGCTTGGGATCCGCAGATACGCAGTATTTT. It codes for CASSLGSADTQYF.

J is TRBJ2-5 and V is TRBV5-1; maybe TRBD2 (6 bases). The germline CDR1 and CDR2 sequences are SGHRS and YFSETQ. The CDR3 is 15 amino acids. V was cut by 0 bases and J by 1 base, with 10 bases left in between. CDR3 nucleotide sequence: TGCGCCAGCAGCTTGGTCGGGACTCGCCAAGAGACCCAGTACTTC. Translating gives CASSLVGTRQETQYF. The entire variable domain, with the rest obtained from reference TRBV5-1 and TRBJ2-5, is as follows: KAGVTQTPRYLIKTRGQQVTLSCSPISGHRSVSWYQQTPGQGLQFLFEYFSETQRNKGNFPGRFSGRQFSNSRSEMNVSTLELGDSALYLCASSLVGTRQETQYFGPGTRLLVL.

The chain uses TRBV21-1 and TRBJ1-4. TRBV21-1 is a pseudogene locus. The length of the CDR3 is 12 residues. The CDR3 coding sequence is TGTGCCAGCAACTTTGCGGGGGAAAAACTGTTTTTT. This sequence encodes CASNFAGEKLFF.

This clonotype was recorded at least ten times. The chain recombines TRBV12-5 with TRBJ2-1; 10 bases fit TRBD2. The germline V gene encodes CDR1 LGHNT and CDR2 FRNRAP. The CDR3 loop spans 17 amino acids. After removal of 3 bases from V and 2 bases from J, the junction contained 7 bases not matched to a gene. The CDR3 coding sequence is TGTGCTAGTGGTTTAAATCTAGCGGGAGTGACCTACAATGAGCAGTTCTTC. Translating gives CASGLNLAGVTYNEQFF.

This clonotype was counted many times. The V call is TRBV7-9, the J call TRBJ2-7; D is unclear. The CDR3 length is 14 residues. The V end was cut by 4 bases, the J end by 0 bases, with 10 bases between. The germline gives CDR1 SEHNR, CDR2 FQNEAQ (reference sequence). The CDR3 is CASSYGKASYEQYF. The DNA for the CDR3 is TGTGCCAGCAGCTATGGAAAGGCCTCCTACGAGCAGTACTTC.

The sample holds many counts of this clonotype. The V gene is TRBV15, the J gene TRBJ1-5; D is undetermined. Per germline, CDR1 LNHNV and CDR2 YYDKDF (reference sequence). V was trimmed by 4 bases and J by 10 bases, leaving 11 bases between them. This CDR3 is built from 12 residues. The CDR3 bases are TGTGCCACCAGCAAGGGTCGGGAACCCCAGCATTTT. Protein product: CATSKGREPQHF.

The J gene is TRBJ2-5, the V gene TRBV9; TRBD1 is a possible D gene (6 bases). The CDR3 is 14 residues long. The germline V gene encodes CDR1 SGDLS and CDR2 YYNGEE. The germline V and J ends were trimmed by 3 bases and 5 bases, with 14 bases remaining between them. The CDR3: CASSAQGWSETQYF. CDR3 in DNA: TGTGCCAGCAGCGCACAGGGTTGGTCGGAGACCCAGTACTTC.

Many counts were recorded for this clonotype. The chain recombines TRBV2 with TRBJ2-1; no clear D gene. Germline V gene data show CDR1 as SNHLY and CDR2 as FYNNEI. This CDR3 has 13 amino acids. Trimming pared 7 bases from V and 0 bases from J, leaving 7 bases between. The DNA for the CDR3 is TGTGCCAGCAATCTGATCTCCTACAATGAGCAGTTCTTC. Translating gives CASNLISYNEQFF.